Listed below are T cell receptor beta chains from one sample, sequenced in a study of human T cells and chemical hapten exposure. TCRdb independently ran MiXCR on the RACE reads; one entry per CDR3 protein. The repertoire includes roughly 380,000 distinct CDR3 sequences, under 6.5% of them detected once, and more than 5.5% sits in the top ten. The specimen was whole blood, collected in connection with sensitization to the hapten diphenylcyclopropenone (DPC). These receptors originate from a woman younger than 35 with alopecia areata. Some clones in this sample may be carry-over from other donors' samples. Each CDR3 is given with its conserved first and last residue. The D gene is left open where the match is weak. Rows may omit the clone size; those that give it use once, few, many or a size class.

V gene: TRBV5-6
clone size: few
J gene: TRBJ1-6
D gene: NA
CDR3 DNA: TGTGCCAGCAGCCCCGGAGGTGGGAGGAACGGGAATAATTCACCCCTCCACTTT
CDR3 protein: CASSPGGGRNGNNSPLHF

V gene: TRBV7-8
clone size: NA
J gene: TRBJ2-1
D gene: NA
CDR3 DNA: TGTGCCAGCAGTCGGAAATTAACTAACAATGAGCAGTTCTTC
CDR3 protein: CASSRKLTNNEQFF

V gene: TRBV28
clone size: many
J gene: TRBJ1-6
D gene: NA
CDR3 DNA: TGTGCCAGCGCCCGTCAGGGTGATTCACCCCTCCACTTT
CDR3 protein: CASARQGDSPLHF

V gene: TRBV20-1
clone size: NA
J gene: TRBJ1-5
D gene: NA
CDR3 DNA: TGCAGTGCTAGAGCCCTCCGGGGCTTCGGTAGCAATCAGCCCCAGCATTTT
CDR3 protein: CSARALRGFGSNQPQHF

V gene: TRBV15
clone size: many
J gene: TRBJ2-3
D gene: NA
CDR3 DNA: TGTGCCACCAGCAGGGACTCCTTAGAAACGCAGTATTTT
CDR3 protein: CATSRDSLETQYF

V gene: TRBV29-1
clone size: many
J gene: TRBJ1-2
D gene: TRBD1
CDR3 DNA: TGCAGCGTTGAAATATCCGGGACAGGGGTGGGCGGCTACACCTTC
CDR3 protein: CSVEISGTGVGGYTF

V gene: TRBV5-1
clone size: NA
J gene: TRBJ2-5
D gene: TRBD1
CDR3 DNA: TGCGCCAGCAGCTCAGGGACAGGGTTTAACCAAGAGACCCAGTACTTC
CDR3 protein: CASSSGTGFNQETQYF

V gene: TRBV2
clone size: NA
J gene: TRBJ2-3
D gene: TRBD1
CDR3 DNA: TGTGCCAGGAATCCGGGACAGGGATTTCGGGATACGCAGTATTTT
CDR3 protein: CARNPGQGFRDTQYF

V gene: TRBV28
clone size: few
J gene: TRBJ2-7
D gene: TRBD1
CDR3 DNA: TGTGCCAGCAGTCCGGGACAGGGGGCGAACGAGCAGTACTTC
CDR3 protein: CASSPGQGANEQYF

V gene: TRBV29-1
clone size: few
J gene: TRBJ2-2
D gene: NA
CDR3 DNA: TGCAGCGTTGAGTCTGCAGGGGAGCTGTTTTTT
CDR3 protein: CSVESAGELFF

V gene: TRBV4-2
clone size: few
J gene: TRBJ1-4
D gene: NA
CDR3 DNA: TGTGCCAGCAGCCAAGATGGGGTAGCGATTAATGAAAAACTGTTTTTT
CDR3 protein: CASSQDGVAINEKLFF

V gene: TRBV4-2
clone size: NA
J gene: TRBJ1-6
D gene: TRBD1
CDR3 DNA: TGTGCCAGTACCACGGGGACAGGGATTAATTCACCCCTCCACTTT
CDR3 protein: CASTTGTGINSPLHF